Below are 21 T cell receptor beta chains sequenced from a single sample in a study of vaccination effects on CD4 cells after COVID-19. Their antigens remain unidentified. Sequencing used immunoSEQ multiplex PCR; TCRdb keeps in-frame clones, though not all of them. The sample consists of more than 45,000 clones, roughly 80% of them appearing once. Isolating CD4+ T cells followed around nine days of culture. The specimen was CD4+ T cells from PBMCs cultured without peptide, collected before COVID-19 vaccination. The source of these receptors is a human donor who received a COVID-19 vaccine.

The chain recombines TRBV6-4 with TRBJ2-3; 8 bases match TRBD1. Germline CDR1 and CDR2: MRHNA and SNTAGT. The CDR3 loop spans 15 amino acids. With V trimmed by 5 bases and J by 1 base, 5 bases remained unmatched. For the CDR3, the DNA is TGTGCCAGCAGTCGGACAGGGACTGGCACAGATACGCAGTATTTT. It translates to CASSRTGTGTDTQYF.

The rearrangement joins TRBV6-5 to TRBJ2-3; D gene unclear. The CDR3 length is 12 residues. Deletions cut 6 bases from V and 6 bases from J, with 10 bases between. CDR1 and CDR2 from the germline V gene are MNHEY and SVGAGI. CDR3 sequence reads: CASSSTADTQYF. As DNA, the CDR3 is TGTGCCAGCAGCTCAACCGCGGATACGCAGTATTTT.

The CDR3 region is CASSLRGGETQYF. The CDR3 nucleotides read TGTGCCAGCAGTTTGAGGGGCGGAGAGACCCAGTACTTC. The J gene is TRBJ2-5, the V gene TRBV28; perhaps D is TRBD1 or TRBD2 (5 bases each). Germline CDR1 MDHEN, CDR2 SYDVKM. The CDR3 contains 13 residues. V was trimmed by 3 bases and J by 4 bases, leaving 9 bases between them.

J is TRBJ2-7 and V is TRBV6-4, with D possibly TRBD1 on 5 matching bases. The germline CDR1 and CDR2 sequences are MRHNA and SNTAGT. The V end lost 9 bases, the J end lost 3 bases, and 9 bases lay between the germline ends. This CDR3 has 11 residues. The CDR3 region has the DNA TGTGCCAGTGTGGGGCGCTACGAGCAGTACGTC. It yields the protein CASVGRYEQYV.

J is TRBJ2-3 and V is TRBV4-3; 8 bases are shared with TRBD1. This CDR3 contains 16 residues. The J segment lost 4 bases and the V segment lost 3 bases, leaving 9 bases of the junction unmatched. Per germline, CDR1 LGHNA and CDR2 YSLEER. In nucleotides, the CDR3 is TGCGCCAGCAGCCATAACCCCGGGACAGGTCCAGATACGCAGTATTTT. As protein: CASSHNPGTGPDTQYF.

The chain joins TRBV5-1 to TRBJ2-1; D may correspond to TRBD1 or TRBD2 (6 bases each). Germline V gene data show CDR1 as SGHRS and CDR2 as YFSETQ. This CDR3 region has 16 residues. The V and J ends lost 4 bases and 0 bases respectively, with 14 bases between them. CDR3 nucleotide sequence: TGCGCCAGCAGCCGGCTAGGGGGGCCCTCCTACAATGAGCAGTTCTTC. Its translation: CASSRLGGPSYNEQFF.

The chain combines TRBV6-6 with TRBJ1-4; D ambiguous. Germline V gene data show CDR1 as MNHNY and CDR2 as SVGAGI (reference sequence). The CDR3 length is 15 residues. V gave up 2 bases and J gave up 3 bases, with 10 bases separating them. As DNA, the CDR3 is TGTGCCAGCAGTTACGAGGCGAGGTCTAATGAAAAACTGTTTTTT. Residues: CASSYEARSNEKLFF.

The rearrangement joins TRBV19 to TRBJ1-3; D is ambiguous. This CDR3 has 12 residues. Germline assignment: CDR1 LNHDA and CDR2 SQIVND (reference sequence). The V gene lost 5 bases and the J gene lost 3 bases, with 5 bases spanning the gap. CDR3 DNA: TGTGCCAGTAGTTGGGATGGAAACACCATATATTTT. Protein sequence: CASSWDGNTIYF.

This clone was recorded only once. V usage is TRBV13 and J usage is TRBJ2-3, with 10 bases aligning to TRBD2. V lost 5 bases to trimming and J lost 1 base; unmatched junction nucleotides: 3. The CDR3 spans 15 residues. Looked up from germline, CDR1 is PRHDT and CDR2 is FYEKMQ (reference sequence). For the CDR3, the DNA is TGTGCCAGCAGCCACGGACTAGCGGGCACAGATACGCAGTATTTT. It specifies CASSHGLAGTDTQYF.

The V and J genes are TRBV3-1 (or the pseudogene TRBV3-2) and TRBJ1-5, with no clear D. V was clipped by 1 base and J by 1 base, with 8 bases between them. The CDR3 loop spans 15 amino acids. The germline CDR1 and CDR2 sequences are LGHDT and YNNKEL (reference sequence). The CDR3, as DNA: TGTGCCAGCAGCCAAGTTCCGATGAGCAATCAGCCCCAGCATTTT. The encoded protein is CASSQVPMSNQPQHF.

The gene calls are TRBV28 and TRBJ1-4; 8 bases line up with TRBD1. Germline CDR1 MDHEN, CDR2 SYDVKM. The CDR3 is made up of 15 amino acids. The junction had 10 bases not matched to a gene; V was cut back by 5 bases and J by 8 bases. The CDR3 coding sequence is TGTGCCAGCAGTCCCGCCGGGACAGGAAGGGAAAAACTGTTTTTT. It is translated as CASSPAGTGREKLFF.

The rearrangement uses TRBV7-3 and TRBJ2-6, with D possibly TRBD2 on 6 matching bases. The CDR3 is 14 amino acids. V lost 5 bases, J lost 3 bases, and 8 bases lay in between. Germline values: CDR1 SGHTA, CDR2 FQGTGA. CDR3 in DNA: TGTGCCAGCAGCCCCGGGGGTGGGGCCAACGTCCTGACTTTC. Its translation: CASSPGGGANVLTF.

This clone showed up just a few times. The genes are TRBV30 and TRBJ1-2; 8 bases map to TRBD1. Per germline, CDR1 GTSNPN and CDR2 SVGIG (reference sequence). The CDR3 totals 12 residues. V trimming: 1 base; J trimming: 7 bases; junction bases outside the gene matches: 2. Written as DNA, the CDR3 is TGTGCCTGGAGTGCAGGGGGCCGTGGCTACACCTTC. This gives the protein CAWSAGGRGYTF.

The V gene is TRBV12-3 or TRBV12-4, the J gene TRBJ1-1, with D hard to call. The CDR3 loop spans 13 amino acids. Trimming shortened V by 3 bases and J by 2 bases, and 7 bases separated the two germline ends. The DNA of the CDR3 is TGTGCCAGCAGTTTTTCGGAAAACACTGAAGCTTTCTTT. This codes for CASSFSENTEAFF.

This chain joins TRBV5-8 and TRBJ2-3; TRBD2 aligns across 11 bases. The CDR3 runs to 16 residues. The V segment lost 8 bases and the J segment 0 bases; nucleotides outside the gene matches: 8. Germline lookup yields CDR1 SGHTS and CDR2 YDEGEE. CDR3 amino acids: CASPAGLAESTDTQYF. The CDR3 DNA is TGTGCCAGTCCCGCGGGACTAGCGGAAAGCACAGATACGCAGTATTTT.

The chain combines TRBV20-1 with TRBJ2-7; TRBD1 aligns across 7 bases. This CDR3 is built from 13 residues. V lost 3 bases and J lost 6; bases outside the gene matches: 8. The germline CDR1 and CDR2 sequences are DFQATT and SNEGSKA (reference sequence). The CDR3 reads CSASTQGFGEQYV. For the CDR3, the DNA is TGCAGTGCTAGTACACAGGGGTTCGGCGAGCAGTACGTC.

The CDR3 loop reads CASSVIQGYNEQFF. Written as DNA, the CDR3 is TGTGCCAGCAGCGTTATCCAGGGCTACAATGAGCAGTTCTTC. The chain joins TRBV5-6 to TRBJ2-1, with D perhaps matching TRBD1 (5 bases). From germline, CDR1 is SGHDT and CDR2 YYEEEE. CDR3 length: 14 amino acids. V was clipped by 4 bases and J by 3 bases, with 11 bases between them.

This chain connects TRBV10-2 to TRBJ2-5; 12 bases match TRBD2. Germline V CDR1 and CDR2: WSHSY, SAAADI. There are 16 residues in the CDR3. Losses at the gene ends were 6 bases for V and 1 base for J; bases not matched to a gene: 6. The CDR3 DNA is TGCGCCAGCAGCCTAGGACTAGCGGGGCCCCAAGAGACCCAGTACTTC. This sequence encodes CASSLGLAGPQETQYF.

V and J are TRBV6-6 and TRBJ1-6; D is ambiguous. In germline, CDR1 is MNHNY, CDR2 SVGAGI (reference sequence). CDR3 length: 13 amino acids. Trimming removed 5 bases from V and 7 bases from J, with 9 bases in between. The CDR3 DNA is TGTGCCAGCAGTAACTTAGACAATTCACCCCTCCACTTT. Translated: CASSNLDNSPLHF.

The chain employs TRBV18 and TRBJ1-2, with D maybe TRBD1 (5 bases). The CDR3 is 13 residues long. V was trimmed by 2 bases and J by 8 bases, leaving 12 bases between them. CDR1 KGHSH and CDR2 LQKENI come from the germline V gene. The chain's CDR3 is CASSPAEGLGYTF. CDR3 in DNA: TGTGCCAGCTCACCAGCCGAGGGGTTGGGCTACACCTTC.

Here the CDR3 reads CASSLEGTSGAYEQYV. CDR3 nucleotide sequence: TGTGCCAGCAGCTTAGAAGGGACTAGCGGGGCCTACGAGCAGTACGTC. The chain carries TRBV7-2 and TRBJ2-7, with 13 bases identical to TRBD2. This CDR3 is 16 amino acids long. Germline lookup yields CDR1 SGHTA and CDR2 FQGNSA. Trimming at V came to 1 base and at J to 2 bases, leaving 2 bases not matched to a gene.